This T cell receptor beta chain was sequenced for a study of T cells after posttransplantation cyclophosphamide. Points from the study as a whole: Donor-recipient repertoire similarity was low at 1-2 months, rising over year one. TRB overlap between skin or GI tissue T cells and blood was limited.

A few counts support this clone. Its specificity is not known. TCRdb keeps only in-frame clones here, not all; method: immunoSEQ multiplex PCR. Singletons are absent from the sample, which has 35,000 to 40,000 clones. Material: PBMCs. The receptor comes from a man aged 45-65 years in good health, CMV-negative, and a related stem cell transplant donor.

The CDR3 DNA follows: TGTGCCAGCAGCTTAGAGGTCCTCGAGGGACAAGAGACCCAGTACTTC. This translates into CASSLEVLEGQETQYF. J is TRBJ2-5 and V is TRBV7-2; tentatively, D is TRBD2 (5 bases). CDR1 and CDR2 (germline): SGHTA, FQGNSA. The V gene lost 1 base and the J gene lost 2 bases, with 14 bases spanning the gap. The CDR3 extends over 16 amino acids. Drawing the rest from reference TRBV7-2 and TRBJ2-5, the complete variable domain is GAGVSQSPSNKVTEKGKDVELRCDPISGHTALYWYRQSLGQGLEFLIYFQGNSAPDKSGLPSDRFSAERTGGSVSTLTIQRTQQEDSAVYLCASSLEVLEGQETQYFGPGTRLLVL.